This TCR beta chain was recorded in a study of blood T cell repertoires in COVID-19. J gave up 2 bases and V 2 bases, and 4 bases lay outside the gene matches. CDR1 and CDR2 (germline): KGHSH, LQKENI. The CDR3 contains 15 residues. Note on this clone: Within the sample, other DNA sequences also encode this same CDR3.

This table comes from immunoSEQ multiplex PCR, and its TCRdb copy is limited to in-frame clones, with some not included. This repertoire shows roughly 410,000 clones, around 89% found once; its top ten account for roughly 1.6%. The Seattle patients joined while their infection was active and were tracked longitudinally afterward. The sample comprised peripheral blood. This clonotype was sampled from a woman aged 40 to 50 with COVID-19, enrolled during active disease. V usage is TRBV18 and J usage is TRBJ2-5; 8 positions agree with TRBD1. The DNA of the CDR3 is TGTGCCAGCTCACCAGGGACAGGACTTCAAGAGACCCAGTACTTC. Translating gives CASSPGTGLQETQYF. The complete variable domain, with remaining parts taken from reference TRBV18 and TRBJ2-5, reads NAGVMQNPRHLVRRRGQEARLRCSPMKGHSHVYWYRQLPEEGLKFMVYLQKENIIDESGMPKERFSAEFPKEGPSILRIQQVVRGDSAAYFCASSPGTGLQETQYFGPGTRLLVL.